Described below is a single T cell receptor beta chain sequence and its context. The sample belongs to a study of blood T cell repertoires in COVID-19. Study as a whole: Researchers got acute and convalescent COVID-19 samples from the United States, Italy and Spain. From T cells, B-cell-depleted T cells, or PBMCs came the material, which was cDNA or gDNA.

CDR3 length equals 16 residues. Germline V lookup: CDR1 WSHSY, CDR2 SAAADI. The V end was cut by 6 bases, the J end by 7 bases, with 21 bases between. In the authors' methods: Quantification of nucleated cells was approximated via reference gene primer amplification. TCRdb's table, derived via immunoSEQ multiplex PCR, lists solely in-frame clones and lacks some. Clone size and the V and J calls come from that table; the DNA yielded D and trimming. The table records 11,000 to 15,000 clones, 80% to 90% of them present only once. The sequence derives from a human donor in a cohort sampled during active COVID-19. Sequencing was carried out using peripheral blood. The V call is TRBV10-2, the J call TRBJ1-4, with D perhaps TRBD1 (6 bases). The CDR3 spells CASSDRFTGRSEKLFF. Written as DNA, the CDR3 is TGCGCCAGCAGCGATAGATTTACAGGGAGAAGTGAAAAACTGTTTTTT.